The 26 T cell receptor beta chains below come from one sample, sequenced in a study of CD8+ T cells in alopecia areata. RNA was extracted and reverse transcribed into cDNA as the sequencing template. Here immunoSEQ multiplex PCR was the method, and the copy in TCRdb shows in-frame clones only, minus some. The data contain about 110,000 clones, roughly 55% of them singletons. The sample was NKG2D-low CD8+ T cells sorted from blood. Receptors originate from a human donor with alopecia areata.

The V gene is TRBV7-9, the J gene TRBJ2-1; 7 nucleotides agree with TRBD2. J lost 0 bases, V lost 6 bases, and 8 bases had no gene match. This CDR3 comprises 16 residues. The V gene's germline CDR1 is SEHNR and CDR2 FQNEAQ (reference sequence). The CDR3 DNA reads as TGTGCCAGCAGAAAACGGGGGGAGAGCTCCTACAATGAGCAGTTCTTC. This gives the protein CASRKRGESSYNEQFF.

The chain combines TRBV2 with TRBJ1-2; no reliable D call. The CDR3 is 10 residues long. V was trimmed by 8 bases and J by 7 bases, leaving 8 bases between them. Per the germline V gene, CDR1 is SNHLY and CDR2 is FYNNEI. This CDR3 is CASLLGGYTF. The CDR3 region has the DNA TGTGCCAGCCTCTTAGGTGGCTACACCTTC.

This clone was counted only a few times. For the CDR3, the DNA is TGCAGCGTTGTTTGGGGGGGACCCTACAATGAGCAGTTCTTC. Residues: CSVVWGGPYNEQFF. This chain uses TRBV29-1 with TRBJ2-1; TRBD2 matches at 7 bases. There are 14 residues in the CDR3. Germline assignment: CDR1 SQVTM and CDR2 ANQGSEA. The V gene end was trimmed by 4 bases and the J gene end by 2 bases; junction bases not matched to a gene: 5.

This rearrangement joins TRBV29-1 to TRBJ1-1; unclear D gene. Looked up from germline, CDR1 is SQVTM and CDR2 is ANQGSEA. The CDR3 sequence is 14 residues long. Between the trimmed V and J ends, which lost 6 bases and 0 bases, there was a span of 14 bases. The CDR3 DNA follows: TGCAGCGTCGTGGACGGACTTATGAACACTGAAGCTTTCTTT. It yields the protein CSVVDGLMNTEAFF.

The V call is TRBV6-1, the J call TRBJ2-2; D is unclear. Germline values: CDR1 MNHNS, CDR2 SASEGT. The length of the CDR3 is 12 residues. V lost 11 bases and J 5 bases, leaving 12 bases between the germline ends. This CDR3 reads CAEKAATGELFF. The CDR3 bases are TGTGCCGAAAAGGCGGCAACCGGGGAGCTGTTTTTT.

This chain joins TRBV28 and TRBJ2-7, with D unclear. Germline loops: CDR1 MDHEN, CDR2 SYDVKM. The V and J ends lost 3 bases and 3 bases respectively, with 3 bases between them. The CDR3 extends over 11 amino acids. The CDR3 coding sequence is TGTGCCAGCAGTTTTCGCTACGAGCAGTACTTC. Translated, it gives CASSFRYEQYF.

J is TRBJ2-7 and V is TRBV5-1; maybe TRBD2 (5 bases). Germline V gene lookup returns CDR1 SGHRS and CDR2 YFSETQ. V was trimmed by 1 base and J by 6 bases, leaving 14 bases between them. The CDR3 covers 14 residues. DNA for the CDR3: TGCGCCAGCAGCTTGAAAGCGGACCTCGCCGAGCAGTACTTC. Its protein is CASSLKADLAEQYF. Based on the CDR3 plus reference TRBV5-1 and TRBJ2-7, the full variable domain is KAGVTQTPRYLIKTRGQQVTLSCSPISGHRSVSWYQQTPGQGLQFLFEYFSETQRNKGNFPGRFSGRQFSNSRSEMNVSTLELGDSALYLCASSLKADLAEQYFGPGTRLTVT.

The CDR3 region is CASSNPGPSNEQFF. CDR3 sequence (DNA): TGTGCCAGCTCAAATCCGGGACCTTCCAATGAGCAGTTCTTC. The chain uses TRBV18 and TRBJ2-1; possibly TRBD1 or TRBD2 for D (5 bases each). Germline lookup yields CDR1 KGHSH and CDR2 LQKENI. The CDR3 length is 14 residues. V lost 5 bases to trimming and J lost 6 bases, with 14 bases between them.

This clone was recorded a few times. This chain uses TRBV11-2 with TRBJ2-5; no clear D. The CDR3 sequence is 12 residues long. Germline V gene lookup returns CDR1 SGHAT and CDR2 FQNNGV. V lost 2 bases and J 4 bases, leaving 5 bases between the germline ends. CDR3 in amino acids: CASSLNGETQYF. CDR3 nucleotides: TGTGCCAGCAGCTTAAATGGAGAGACCCAGTACTTC.

A few counts support this clone. The genes are TRBV7-9 and TRBJ1-5, with a tentative D call TRBD1 (5 bases). The CDR3 extends over 15 amino acids. Deletions cut 7 bases from V and 6 bases from J, with 19 bases between. Germline V gene lookup returns CDR1 SEHNR and CDR2 FQNEAQ (reference sequence). The CDR3 region has the DNA TGTGCCAGCATCGACAGCAACGTCGTAGGTCAGCCCCAGCATTTT. It specifies CASIDSNVVGQPQHF.

The gene calls are TRBV28 and TRBJ2-5, with a weak D call TRBD2 (6 bases). CDR1 and CDR2 from the germline V gene are MDHEN and SYDVKM. This CDR3 contains 13 residues. The V gene lost 3 bases and the J gene lost 4 bases, with 9 bases spanning the gap. DNA of the CDR3: TGTGCCAGCAGTTTGGGGGGTGGAGAGACCCAGTACTTC. It translates to CASSLGGGETQYF. Supplemented by reference TRBV28 and TRBJ2-5, the full variable domain reads DVKVTQSSRYLVKRTGEKVFLECVQDMDHENMFWYRQDPGLGLRLIYFSYDVKMKEKGDIPEGYSVSREKKERFSLILESASTNQTSMYLCASSLGGGETQYFGPGTRLLVL.

There are a few counts of this clone. The chain recombines TRBV27 with TRBJ2-7, with 8 positions matching TRBD2. The V gene's germline CDR1 is MNHEY and CDR2 SMNVEV (reference sequence). V dropped 4 bases and J dropped 3; count of bases not matched to a gene: 8. The CDR3 runs 15 residues. This chain's CDR3 is CASSSEIAGSYEQYF. The CDR3 nucleotides read TGTGCCAGCAGTTCGGAAATAGCGGGGAGCTACGAGCAGTACTTC.

The chain is built from TRBV2 and TRBJ2-7, with D possibly matching TRBD2 (6 bases). Germline V gene sequence: CDR1 SNHLY, CDR2 FYNNEI. V dropped 4 bases and J dropped 6 bases, with 22 bases sitting between them. The CDR3 is 16 amino acids. The CDR3 spells CASSASGLPEGSEQYF. The CDR3, as DNA: TGTGCCAGCAGTGCCAGCGGGCTCCCGGAGGGCTCCGAGCAGTACTTC.

This clone was observed a few times. The chain carries TRBV19 and TRBJ1-1, with D possibly matching TRBD1 (5 bases). Germline V gives CDR1 LNHDA, CDR2 SQIVND (reference sequence). This CDR3 comprises 15 residues. Trimming cost V 1 base and J 1 base, with 10 bases left between them. In DNA, the CDR3 is TGTGCCAGTAGTATAGGGGCGGGGGAGAACACTGAAGCTTTCTTT. It specifies CASSIGAGENTEAFF.

This clone has just a few counts. The junction shows a germline mismatch at one end, possibly a read error. The chain links TRBV29-1 to TRBJ2-3; TRBD2 matches at 13 bases. CDR3 length: 9 residues. CDR1 and CDR2 from the germline V gene are SQVTM and ANQGSEA. This CDR3 is CSYGTSGIF. The CDR3 coding sequence is TGCAGCTATGGGACTAGCGGGATATTT.

DNA for the CDR3: TGTGCCAGCAGCTTCCGGACCTCATCGGGCATTCAGTACTTC. This gives the protein CASSFRTSSGIQYF. The chain links TRBV11-2 to TRBJ2-4; D is unresolved. Trimming removed 3 bases from V and 9 bases from J, with 15 bases in between. Germline V gene lookup returns CDR1 SGHAT and CDR2 FQNNGV. CDR3 size: 14 residues.

This sequence joins TRBV29-1 and TRBJ1-2; TRBD1 aligns across 9 bases. V shed 6 bases and J 8 bases; nucleotides not matched to a gene: 10. Per the germline V gene, CDR1 is SQVTM and CDR2 is ANQGSEA. The CDR3 totals 13 residues. The CDR3 DNA reads TGCAGCGTGGGGGGACAGGGCGAGTCCGGCTACACCTTC. This encodes CSVGGQGESGYTF.

This chain uses TRBV15 with TRBJ2-1; unclear D gene. CDR1 and CDR2 from the germline V gene are LNHNV and YYDKDF (reference sequence). Trimming took 8 bases from V and 0 from J, leaving 11 bases between them. The CDR3 covers 14 residues. The DNA of the CDR3 is TGTGCCACCTATCGCTCTAGCTCCTACAATGAGCAGTTCTTC. Amino acids: CATYRSSSYNEQFF.

V usage is TRBV4-2 and J usage is TRBJ2-7, with 13 bases lining up with TRBD2. This CDR3 has 15 residues. Germline V lookup: CDR1 LGHNA, CDR2 YNFKEQ. With 4 bases clipped from V and 6 bases from J, the junction kept 6 bases outside the gene matches. Here the CDR3 DNA reads TGTGCCAGCAGCCTAGAACGGACTAGCGGGAGCGAGCAGTACTTC. Translation: CASSLERTSGSEQYF.

This clone was recorded a few times. The chain is built from TRBV29-1 and TRBJ2-7; 14 bases line up with TRBD2. Losses at the gene ends were 6 bases for V and 4 bases for J; bases not matched to a gene: 5. CDR3 length: 14 amino acids. CDR1 SQVTM and CDR2 ANQGSEA come from the germline V gene. In nucleotides, the CDR3 is TGCAGCGTAGAGGGACTAGCGGGAGATTACGAGCAGTACTTC. It specifies CSVEGLAGDYEQYF.

The V and J genes are TRBV4-1 and TRBJ1-1, with TRBD1 as a possible D gene (5 bases). This CDR3 contains 15 residues. The germline V gene encodes CDR1 MGHRA and CDR2 YSYEKL. The V gene lost 0 bases and the J gene lost 4 bases, with 12 bases spanning the gap. The CDR3 protein is CASSQDRSGRTEAFF. CDR3 coding DNA: TGCGCCAGCAGCCAAGATCGGTCAGGGCGCACTGAAGCTTTCTTT.

The V gene is TRBV13, the J gene TRBJ2-1; D is ambiguous. Between the trimmed V and J ends, which lost 0 bases and 0 bases, there was a span of 12 bases. From germline, CDR1 is PRHDT and CDR2 FYEKMQ (reference sequence). This CDR3 has 17 residues. The CDR3 DNA reads TGTGCCAGCAGCTTAGGCCTGACCGTCGGCTCCTACAATGAGCAGTTCTTC. The encoded protein is CASSLGLTVGSYNEQFF.

V usage is TRBV29-1 and J usage is TRBJ1-1, with 7 bases identical to TRBD1. This CDR3 comprises 14 residues. Losses at the gene ends were 4 bases for V and 7 bases for J; bases not matched to a gene: 12. CDR1 and CDR2 from the germline V gene are SQVTM and ANQGSEA. CDR3 amino acids: CSVVGTEAGVEAFF. The CDR3 DNA follows: TGCAGCGTTGTTGGGACAGAGGCGGGTGTTGAAGCTTTCTTT. Full variable domain (outside the CDR3, taken from reference TRBV29-1 and TRBJ1-1): SAVISQKPSRDICQRGTSLTIQCQVDSQVTMMFWYRQQPGQSLTLIATANQGSEATYESGFVIDKFPISRPNLTFSTLTVSNMSPEDSSIYLCSVVGTEAGVEAFFGQGTRLTVV.

With respect to this clone: Other DNA sequences in this sample translate to the same CDR3. The chain is built from TRBV19 and TRBJ1-2, with a tentative D call TRBD1 (5 bases). The germline V gene has CDR1 LNHDA and CDR2 SQIVND (reference sequence). Trimming shortened V by 4 bases and J by 8 bases, and 8 bases separated the two germline ends. This CDR3 spans 11 amino acids. CDR3 sequence (DNA): TGTGCCAGTAGTACAGGGTTCGGCTACACCTTC. Amino acid sequence: CASSTGFGYTF.

The CDR3 protein is CSVELGGTSVQETQYF. The CDR3 coding sequence is TGCAGCGTTGAACTAGGTGGGACTAGCGTACAAGAGACCCAGTACTTC. The V call is TRBV29-1, the J call TRBJ2-5, with 10 bases fitting TRBD2. V shed 2 bases, J shed 2 bases, and the junction held 8 bases outside the gene matches. Germline loops: CDR1 SQVTM, CDR2 ANQGSEA. The CDR3 sequence is 16 residues long.

This chain joins TRBV2 and TRBJ1-5; the D gene is possibly TRBD1 (6 bases). The germline gives CDR1 SNHLY, CDR2 FYNNEI. Trimming left V 5 bases short and J 2 bases short, with 16 bases between. This CDR3 spans 16 amino acids. The CDR3 region has the DNA TGTGCCAGCAGTCGCACTGTAGGGGGTCGCAATCAGCCCCAGCATTTT. This encodes CASSRTVGGRNQPQHF.